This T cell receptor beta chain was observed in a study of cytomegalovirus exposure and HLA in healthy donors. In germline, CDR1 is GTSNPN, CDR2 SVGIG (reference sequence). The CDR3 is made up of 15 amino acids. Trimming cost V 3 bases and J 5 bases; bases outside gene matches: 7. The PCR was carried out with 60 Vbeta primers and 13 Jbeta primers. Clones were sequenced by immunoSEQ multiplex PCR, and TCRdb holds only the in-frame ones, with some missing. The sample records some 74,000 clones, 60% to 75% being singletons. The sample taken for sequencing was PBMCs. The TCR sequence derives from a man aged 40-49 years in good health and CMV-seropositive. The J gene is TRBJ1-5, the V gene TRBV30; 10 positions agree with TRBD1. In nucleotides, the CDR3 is TGTGCCTGGAGCGGAACCGGGACAGGGGATCAGCCCCAGCATTTT. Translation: CAWSGTGTGDQPQHF.